This T cell receptor beta chain was captured by sequencing in a study of OX40 agonist ivuxolimab in advanced cancers. At the level of the study: The patients received ivuxolimab by intravenous route every 2 weeks at 0.01 to 10 mg/kg. A diagnosis of hepatocellular carcinoma, melanoma, renal cell or head and neck cancer was present in dose-escalation patients.

Turning to this clone: What it binds is not known.

The CDR3 length is 13 residues. V lost 5 bases and J lost 9, with 14 bases in between. Germline CDR1 is SGHAT and CDR2 is FQNNGV. Autoimmune disease history or systemic immunosuppression led to patients being barred. Profiled with immunoSEQ multiplex PCR; TCRdb holds only in-frame clones, not every one. The sample carries fewer than 35,000 clones, approximately 89% recorded once. Whole-study findings and limits: Expanded clones belonging to CD8+ T cells outnumbered, on average, those of CD4+.

The V and J genes are TRBV11-2 and TRBJ1-5, with D maybe TRBD1 (6 bases). The sequenced sample was CD4+ or CD8+ T cells sorted from blood, obtained in a trial of the OX40 agonist ivuxolimab. The receptor's source is an adult with an advanced solid tumor such as melanoma, head and neck, liver or kidney cancer. CDR3 loop: CASSATEGVPQHF. The CDR3 bases are TGTGCCAGCAGCGCGACCGAGGGGGTGCCCCAGCATTTT.